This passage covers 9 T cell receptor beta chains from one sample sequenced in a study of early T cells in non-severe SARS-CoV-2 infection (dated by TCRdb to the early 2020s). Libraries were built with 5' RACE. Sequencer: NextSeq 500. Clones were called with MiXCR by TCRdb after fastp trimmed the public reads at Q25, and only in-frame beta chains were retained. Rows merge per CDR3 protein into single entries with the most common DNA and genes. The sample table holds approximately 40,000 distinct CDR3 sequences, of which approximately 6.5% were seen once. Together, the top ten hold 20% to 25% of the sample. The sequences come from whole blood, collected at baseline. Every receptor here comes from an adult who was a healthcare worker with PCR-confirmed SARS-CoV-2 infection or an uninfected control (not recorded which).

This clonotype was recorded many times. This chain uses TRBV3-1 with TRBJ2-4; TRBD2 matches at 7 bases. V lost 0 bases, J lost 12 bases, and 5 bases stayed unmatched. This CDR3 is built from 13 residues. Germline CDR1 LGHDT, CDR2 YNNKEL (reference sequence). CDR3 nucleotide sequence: TGTGCCAGCAGCCAAGACTCGACTAGCACTCAGTACTTC. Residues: CASSQDSTSTQYF.

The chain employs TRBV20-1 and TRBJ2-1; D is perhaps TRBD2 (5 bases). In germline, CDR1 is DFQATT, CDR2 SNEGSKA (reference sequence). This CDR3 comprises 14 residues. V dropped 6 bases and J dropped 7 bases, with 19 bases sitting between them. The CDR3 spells CSAIAGVSGNEQFF. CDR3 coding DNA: TGCAGTGCGATAGCCGGAGTGTCGGGAAATGAGCAGTTCTTC.

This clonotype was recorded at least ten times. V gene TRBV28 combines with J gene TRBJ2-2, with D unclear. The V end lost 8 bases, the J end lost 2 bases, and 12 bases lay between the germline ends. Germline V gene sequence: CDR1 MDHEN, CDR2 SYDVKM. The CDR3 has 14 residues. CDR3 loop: CASFERANTGELFF. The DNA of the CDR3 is TGTGCCAGCTTCGAACGGGCTAACACCGGGGAGCTGTTTTTT.

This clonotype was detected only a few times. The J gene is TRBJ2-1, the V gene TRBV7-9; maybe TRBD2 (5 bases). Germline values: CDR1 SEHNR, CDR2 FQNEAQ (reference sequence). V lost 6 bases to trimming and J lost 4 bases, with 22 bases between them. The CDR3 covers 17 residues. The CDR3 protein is CASSLPTMRVTYNEQFF. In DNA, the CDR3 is TGTGCCAGCAGTCTCCCCACTATGAGGGTAACATACAATGAGCAGTTCTTC.

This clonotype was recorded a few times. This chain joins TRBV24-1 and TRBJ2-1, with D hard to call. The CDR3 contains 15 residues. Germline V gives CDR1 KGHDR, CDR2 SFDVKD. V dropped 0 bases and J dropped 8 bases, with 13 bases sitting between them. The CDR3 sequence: CATSDLQSISDEQFF. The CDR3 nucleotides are TGTGCCACCAGTGATTTGCAGTCGATCAGCGATGAGCAGTTCTTC.

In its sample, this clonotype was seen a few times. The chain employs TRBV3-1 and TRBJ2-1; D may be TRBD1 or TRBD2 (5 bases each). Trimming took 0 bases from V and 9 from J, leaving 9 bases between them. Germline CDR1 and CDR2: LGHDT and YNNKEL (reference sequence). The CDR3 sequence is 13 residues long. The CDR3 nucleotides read TGTGCCAGCAGCCAAGATAAGGGGACTGAGCAGTTCTTC. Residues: CASSQDKGTEQFF.

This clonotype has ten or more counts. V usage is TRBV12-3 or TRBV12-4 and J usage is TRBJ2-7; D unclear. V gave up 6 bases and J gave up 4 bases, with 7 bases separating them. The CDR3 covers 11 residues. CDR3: CASSLGYEQYF. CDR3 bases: TGTGCCAGCAGCTTGGGGTACGAGCAGTACTTC.

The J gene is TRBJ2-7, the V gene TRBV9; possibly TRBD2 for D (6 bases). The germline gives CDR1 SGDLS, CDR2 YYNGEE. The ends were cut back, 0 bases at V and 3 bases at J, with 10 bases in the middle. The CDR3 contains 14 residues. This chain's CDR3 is CASSVAAGIYEQYF. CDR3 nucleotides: TGTGCCAGCAGCGTAGCGGCGGGAATCTACGAGCAGTACTTC.

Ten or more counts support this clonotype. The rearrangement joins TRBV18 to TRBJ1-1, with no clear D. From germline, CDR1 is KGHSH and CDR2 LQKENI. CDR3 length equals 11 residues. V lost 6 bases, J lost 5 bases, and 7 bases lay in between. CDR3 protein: CASSRETEAFF. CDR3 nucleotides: TGTGCCAGCTCGAGGGAGACTGAAGCTTTCTTT. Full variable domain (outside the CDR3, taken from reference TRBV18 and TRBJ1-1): NAGVMQNPRHLVRRRGQEARLRCSPMKGHSHVYWYRQLPEEGLKFMVYLQKENIIDESGMPKERFSAEFPKEGPSILRIQQVVRGDSAAYFCASSRETEAFFGQGTRLTVV.